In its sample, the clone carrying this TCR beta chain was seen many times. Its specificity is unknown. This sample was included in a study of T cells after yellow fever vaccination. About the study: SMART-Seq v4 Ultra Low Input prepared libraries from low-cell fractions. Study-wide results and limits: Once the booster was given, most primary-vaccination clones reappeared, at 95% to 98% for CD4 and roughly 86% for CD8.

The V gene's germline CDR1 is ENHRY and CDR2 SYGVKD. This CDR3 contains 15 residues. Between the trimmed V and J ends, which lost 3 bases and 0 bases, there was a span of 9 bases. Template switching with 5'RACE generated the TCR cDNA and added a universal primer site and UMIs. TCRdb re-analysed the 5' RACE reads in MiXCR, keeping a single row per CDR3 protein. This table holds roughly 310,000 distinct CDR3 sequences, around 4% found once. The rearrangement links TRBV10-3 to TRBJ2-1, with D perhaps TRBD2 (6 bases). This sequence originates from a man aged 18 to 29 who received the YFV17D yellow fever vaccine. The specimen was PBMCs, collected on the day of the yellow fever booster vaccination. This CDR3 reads CAISDGGSSYNEQFF. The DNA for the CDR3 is TGTGCCATCAGTGACGGAGGGAGCTCCTACAATGAGCAGTTCTTC.